In its sample, the clone carrying this T cell receptor (beta chain) was seen many times. No antigen is known for it. This sample is drawn from a study of regulatory T cells in long-lasting Graves disease. General study results and limits: The persistent group shared 2,500 or so public clonotypes, more than the approximately 930 shared by new patients.

CDR3 regions were amplified by Arm-PCR using iRepertoire HTBI primers to build TCR beta libraries. TCRdb called the multiplex PCR reads again in MiXCR, with one record for every CDR3 protein. The sample has a few hundred thousand distinct CDR3 sequences, 16% seen once; the top ten hold roughly 29%. Time point: newly diagnosed GD, antithyroid drugs for less than 3 months. Extracted PBMC RNA gave rise to the TCR library. The sample was also reused in another study, on T cells in Graves' hyperthyroidism and ophthalmopathy. This second study says: Most thyroid-expanded clonotypes above 0.001 were also found in blood.

Sequences were derived from peripheral blood mononuclear cells (PBMCs), sampled at new diagnosis, from a patient treated with antithyroid drugs. The sequence was obtained from a man aged 40-49 years with Graves disease.

The CDR3 nucleotides are TGCAGTGCTAGGGCCGGGACAGTAGATTCACCCCTCCACTTT. Its protein product is CSARAGTVDSPLHF. This chain joins TRBV20-1 and TRBJ1-6; TRBD1 aligns across 7 bases. From germline, CDR1 is DFQATT and CDR2 SNEGSKA (reference sequence). V was clipped by 3 bases and J by 8 bases; unmatched bases: 7. The CDR3 runs to 14 residues.